The 6 T cell receptor beta chains listed next were all sequenced from one sample in a study of identical twins. TCRdb itself ran the 5' RACE reads through MiXCR, one entry per CDR3 protein. The sample has about 720,000 distinct CDR3 sequences, around 8.3% seen once. This sample was also put to use in a study of yellow fever vaccine responses in identical twins.

Sequencing used PBMCs. Receptors were obtained from a woman between 18 and 29 years old in good health.

CDR3 nucleotides: TGTGCCAGCAGTTACGTGTGGAAGCAAGAGACCCAGTACTTC. It yields the protein CASSYVWKQETQYF. This chain uses TRBV6-2 or TRBV6-3 with TRBJ2-5; D is ambiguous. This CDR3 contains 14 residues. V dropped 2 bases and J dropped 2 bases, with 9 bases sitting between them. The germline V gene has CDR1 MNHEY and CDR2 SVGEGT.

This clonotype was counted a few times. This chain uses TRBV7-9 with TRBJ2-7, with no clear D. CDR1 SEHNR and CDR2 FQNEAQ come from the germline V gene (reference sequence). There are 12 residues in the CDR3. Trimming cost V 2 bases and J 9 bases, with 11 bases left between them. The chain's CDR3 is CASSLSGYRQYF. The CDR3 bases are TGTGCCAGCAGCTTATCAGGTTACAGGCAGTACTTC.

The chain couples TRBV20-1 to TRBJ2-5; tentative D call: TRBD1 (5 bases). The germline CDR1 and CDR2 sequences are DFQATT and SNEGSKA (reference sequence). Deletions cut 0 bases from V and 2 bases from J, with 10 bases between. The CDR3 consists of 14 residues. The CDR3 region has the DNA TGCAGTGCTAGAGACAGGGTGGCACAAGAGACCCAGTACTTC. Its protein is CSARDRVAQETQYF.

The chain recombines TRBV29-1 with TRBJ2-5; D is tentatively TRBD1 or TRBD2 (5 bases each). Germline CDR1 SQVTM, CDR2 ANQGSEA. This CDR3 has 15 amino acids. V lost 4 bases and J 8 bases, leaving 23 bases between the germline ends. For the CDR3, the DNA is TGCAGCGTTGTGGGACGAGGGGTCCCTTCAAGAACCCAGTACTTC. Translating it yields CSVVGRGVPSRTQYF.

This clonotype has only a few counts. The chain recombines TRBV20-1 with TRBJ1-6; D might be TRBD1 (6 bases). The CDR3 runs 15 residues. Trimming stripped 0 bases from V and 6 bases from J, with 12 bases between. Germline V CDR1 and CDR2: DFQATT, SNEGSKA (reference sequence). In DNA form, the CDR3 reads TGCAGTGCTAGAGATACAGGGAGGGGTAATTCACCCCTCCACTTT. Translating it yields CSARDTGRGNSPLHF.

The chain links TRBV27 to TRBJ2-5, with TRBD1 matching over 7 bases. This CDR3 has 15 amino acids. Germline V CDR1 and CDR2: MNHEY, SMNVEV (reference sequence). V dropped 4 bases and J dropped 3; count of bases not matched to a gene: 8. CDR3 DNA sequence: TGTGCCAGCAGTTATTCGGGACAGCCGGAAGAGACCCAGTACTTC. Protein sequence: CASSYSGQPEETQYF.